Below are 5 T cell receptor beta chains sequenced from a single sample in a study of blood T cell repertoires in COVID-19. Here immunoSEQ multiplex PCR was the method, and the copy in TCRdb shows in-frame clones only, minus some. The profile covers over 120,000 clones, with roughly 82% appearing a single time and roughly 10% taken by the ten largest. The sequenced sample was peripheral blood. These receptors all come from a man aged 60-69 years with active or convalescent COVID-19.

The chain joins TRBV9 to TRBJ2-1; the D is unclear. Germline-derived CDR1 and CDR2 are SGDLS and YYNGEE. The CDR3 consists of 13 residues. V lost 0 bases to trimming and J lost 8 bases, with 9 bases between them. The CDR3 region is CASSVEPNYEQFF. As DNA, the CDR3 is TGTGCCAGCAGCGTAGAACCCAACTATGAGCAGTTCTTC. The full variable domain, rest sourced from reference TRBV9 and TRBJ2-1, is DSGVTQTPKHLITATGQRVTLRCSPRSGDLSVYWYQQSLDQGLQFLIQYYNGEERAKGNILERFSAQQFPDLHSELNLSSLELGDSALYFCASSVEPNYEQFFGPGTRLTVL.

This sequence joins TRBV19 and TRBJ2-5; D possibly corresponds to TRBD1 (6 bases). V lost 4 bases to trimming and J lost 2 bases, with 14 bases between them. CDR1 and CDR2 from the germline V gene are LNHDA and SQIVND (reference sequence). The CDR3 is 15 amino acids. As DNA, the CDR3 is TGTGCCAGTAGTAGACAGGAGGCTGTGCAAGAGACCCAGTACTTC. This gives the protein CASSRQEAVQETQYF.

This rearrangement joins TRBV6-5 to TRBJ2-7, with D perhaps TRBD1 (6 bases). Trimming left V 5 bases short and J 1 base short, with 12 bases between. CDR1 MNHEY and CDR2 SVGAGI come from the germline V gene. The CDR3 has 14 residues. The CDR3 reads CASSNGRGSYEQYV. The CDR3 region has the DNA TGTGCCAGCAGTAACGGCAGGGGTTCCTACGAGCAGTACGTC.

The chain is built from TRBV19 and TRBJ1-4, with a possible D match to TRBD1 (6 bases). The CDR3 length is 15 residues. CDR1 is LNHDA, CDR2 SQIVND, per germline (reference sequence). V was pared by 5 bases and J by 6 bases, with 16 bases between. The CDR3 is CASSLFRGMDEKLFF. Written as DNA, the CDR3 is TGTGCCAGTAGTCTCTTCAGGGGTATGGATGAAAAACTGTTTTTT.

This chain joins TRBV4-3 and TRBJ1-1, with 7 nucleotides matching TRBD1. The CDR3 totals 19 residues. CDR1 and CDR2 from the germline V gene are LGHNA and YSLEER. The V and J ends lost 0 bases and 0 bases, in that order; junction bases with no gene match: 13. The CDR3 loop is CASSQERPGQLVVNTEAFF. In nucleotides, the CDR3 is TGCGCCAGCAGCCAAGAAAGGCCGGGACAGTTAGTCGTGAACACTGAAGCTTTCTTT.